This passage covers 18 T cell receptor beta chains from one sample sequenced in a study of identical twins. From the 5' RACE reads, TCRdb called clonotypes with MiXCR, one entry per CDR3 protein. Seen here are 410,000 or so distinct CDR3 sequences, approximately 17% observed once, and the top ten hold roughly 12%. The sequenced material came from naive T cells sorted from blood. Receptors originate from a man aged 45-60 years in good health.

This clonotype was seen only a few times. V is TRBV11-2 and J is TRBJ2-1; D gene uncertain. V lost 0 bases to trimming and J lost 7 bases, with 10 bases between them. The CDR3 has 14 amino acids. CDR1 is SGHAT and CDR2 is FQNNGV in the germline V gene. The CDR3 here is CASSLDPSGNEQFF. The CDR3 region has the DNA TGTGCCAGCAGCTTAGATCCTTCAGGTAATGAGCAGTTCTTC.

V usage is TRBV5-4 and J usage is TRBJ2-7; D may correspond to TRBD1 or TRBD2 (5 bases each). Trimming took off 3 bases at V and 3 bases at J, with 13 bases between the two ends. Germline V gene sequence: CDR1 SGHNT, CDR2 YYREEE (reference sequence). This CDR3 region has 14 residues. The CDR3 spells CASSSSRDVYEQYF. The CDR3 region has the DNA TGTGCCAGCAGCTCCTCCAGGGACGTCTACGAGCAGTACTTC.

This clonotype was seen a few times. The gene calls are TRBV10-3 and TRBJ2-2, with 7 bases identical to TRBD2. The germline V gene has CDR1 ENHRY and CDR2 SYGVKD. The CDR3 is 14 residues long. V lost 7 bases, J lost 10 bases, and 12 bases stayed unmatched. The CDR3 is CAITEELAAQELFF. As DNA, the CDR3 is TGTGCCATCACCGAGGAGCTAGCGGCCCAGGAGCTGTTTTTT.

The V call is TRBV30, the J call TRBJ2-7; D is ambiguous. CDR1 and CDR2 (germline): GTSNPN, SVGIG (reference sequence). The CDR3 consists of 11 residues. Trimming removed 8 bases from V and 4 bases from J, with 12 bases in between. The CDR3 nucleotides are TGTGCCCATGGACGGAGTTACGAGCAGTACTTC. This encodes CAHGRSYEQYF. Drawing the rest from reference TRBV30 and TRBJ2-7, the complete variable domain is SQTIHQWPATLVQPVGSPLSLECTVEGTSNPNLYWYRQAAGRGLQLLFYSVGIGQISSEVPQNLSASRPQDRQFILSSKKLLLSDSGFYLCAHGRSYEQYFGPGTRLTVT.

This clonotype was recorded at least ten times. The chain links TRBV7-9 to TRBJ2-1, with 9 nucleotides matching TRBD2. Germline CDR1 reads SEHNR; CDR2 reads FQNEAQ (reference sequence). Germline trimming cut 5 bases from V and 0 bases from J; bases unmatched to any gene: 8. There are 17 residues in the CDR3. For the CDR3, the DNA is TGTGCCAGCAGCGGCGGTGGGCGGGGGGGCTCCTACAATGAGCAGTTCTTC. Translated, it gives CASSGGGRGGSYNEQFF.

The CDR3 bases are TGCAGCGTTGTCCGGGACATAGGAGAAAAACTGTTTTTT. It translates to CSVVRDIGEKLFF. The chain has TRBV29-1 and TRBJ1-4, with D tentatively TRBD1 (6 bases). CDR3 length: 13 residues. The germline V and J ends were trimmed by 4 bases and 8 bases, with 14 bases remaining between them. CDR1 is SQVTM, CDR2 ANQGSEA, per germline.

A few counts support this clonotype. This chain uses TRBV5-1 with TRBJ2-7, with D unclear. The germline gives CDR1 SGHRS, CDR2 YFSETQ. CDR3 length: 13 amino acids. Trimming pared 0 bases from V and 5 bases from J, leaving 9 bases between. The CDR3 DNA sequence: TGCGCCAGCAGCTTGGCCGGACGGAACGAGCAGTACTTC. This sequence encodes CASSLAGRNEQYF.

CDR3 in DNA: TGTGCCACCAGTGATGTAGCCCCGGCGTTGACCTACAATGAGCAGTTCTTC. This gives the protein CATSDVAPALTYNEQFF. V and J are TRBV24-1 and TRBJ2-1; D uncertain. This CDR3 comprises 17 residues. The germline CDR1 and CDR2 sequences are KGHDR and SFDVKD. V lost 3 bases and J 2 bases, leaving 16 bases between the germline ends.

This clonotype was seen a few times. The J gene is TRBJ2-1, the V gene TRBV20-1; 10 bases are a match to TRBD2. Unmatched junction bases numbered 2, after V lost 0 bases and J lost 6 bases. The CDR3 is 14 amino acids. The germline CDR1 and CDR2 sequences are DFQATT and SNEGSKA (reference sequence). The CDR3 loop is CSARESGGANEQFF. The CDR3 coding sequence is TGCAGTGCTAGAGAGAGCGGGGGGGCCAATGAGCAGTTCTTC.

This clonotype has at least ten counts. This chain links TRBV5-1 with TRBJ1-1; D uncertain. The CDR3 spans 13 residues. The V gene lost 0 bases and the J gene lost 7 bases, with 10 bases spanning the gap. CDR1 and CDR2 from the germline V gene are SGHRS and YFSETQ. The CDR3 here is CASSLERAGEAFF. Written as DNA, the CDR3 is TGCGCCAGCAGCTTGGAAAGGGCGGGTGAAGCTTTCTTT.

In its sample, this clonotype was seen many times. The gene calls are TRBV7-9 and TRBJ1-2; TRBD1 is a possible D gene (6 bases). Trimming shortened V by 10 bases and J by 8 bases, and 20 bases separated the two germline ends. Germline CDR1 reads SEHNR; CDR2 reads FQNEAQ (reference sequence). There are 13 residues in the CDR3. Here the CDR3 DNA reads TGTGCCATCCCCCAGGGGCGACAAGACGGCTACACCTTC. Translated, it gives CAIPQGRQDGYTF.

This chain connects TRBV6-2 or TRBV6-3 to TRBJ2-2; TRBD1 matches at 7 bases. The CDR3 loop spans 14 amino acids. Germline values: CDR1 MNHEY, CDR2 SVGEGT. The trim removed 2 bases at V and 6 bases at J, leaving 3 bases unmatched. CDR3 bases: TGTGCCAGCAGTTACCAGGGGGTTGCCGGGGAGCTGTTTTTT. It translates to CASSYQGVAGELFF.

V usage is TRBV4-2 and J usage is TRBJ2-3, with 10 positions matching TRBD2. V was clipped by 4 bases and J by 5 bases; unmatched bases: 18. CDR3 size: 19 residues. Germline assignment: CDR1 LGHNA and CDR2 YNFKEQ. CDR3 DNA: TGTGCCAGCAGCCGAACGAGTTCGGTAGCGGGGGGAGTTGGAGATACGCAGTATTTT. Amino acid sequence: CASSRTSSVAGGVGDTQYF.

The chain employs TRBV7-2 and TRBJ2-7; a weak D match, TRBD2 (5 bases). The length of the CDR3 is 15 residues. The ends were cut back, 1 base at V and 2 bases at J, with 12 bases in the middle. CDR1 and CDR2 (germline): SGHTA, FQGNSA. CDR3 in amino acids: CASSLGPDSTYEQYF. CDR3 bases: TGTGCCAGCAGCTTAGGTCCGGACTCAACCTACGAGCAGTACTTC.

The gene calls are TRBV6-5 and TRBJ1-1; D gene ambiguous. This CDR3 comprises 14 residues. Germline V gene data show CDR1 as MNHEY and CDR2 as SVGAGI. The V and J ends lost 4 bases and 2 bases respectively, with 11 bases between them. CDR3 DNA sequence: TGTGCCAGCAGTTTCGACTGGGGAAACACTGAAGCTTTCTTT. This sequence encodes CASSFDWGNTEAFF.

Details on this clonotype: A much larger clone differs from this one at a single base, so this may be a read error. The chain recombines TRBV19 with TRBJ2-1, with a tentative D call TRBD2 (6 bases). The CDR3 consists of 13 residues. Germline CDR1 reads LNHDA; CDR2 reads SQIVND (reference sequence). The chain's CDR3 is CASSIRGGNKQFF. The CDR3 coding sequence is TGTGCCAGTAGTATTCGGGGAGGCAATAAGCAGTTCTTC.

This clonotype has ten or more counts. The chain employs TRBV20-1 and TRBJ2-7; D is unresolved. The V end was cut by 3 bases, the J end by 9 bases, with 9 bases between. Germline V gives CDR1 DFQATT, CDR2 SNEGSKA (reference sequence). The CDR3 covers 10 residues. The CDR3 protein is CSARGSGQYF. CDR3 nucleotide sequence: TGCAGTGCTAGGGGTTCCGGGCAGTACTTC.

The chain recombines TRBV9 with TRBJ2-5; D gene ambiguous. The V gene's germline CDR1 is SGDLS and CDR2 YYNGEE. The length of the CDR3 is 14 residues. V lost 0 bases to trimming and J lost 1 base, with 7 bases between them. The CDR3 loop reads CASSVENSQETQYF. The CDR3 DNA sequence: TGTGCCAGCAGCGTAGAAAACAGCCAAGAGACCCAGTACTTC.